The 10 T cell receptor beta chains in this list originate from one sample, sequenced in a study of T cells in Graves' hyperthyroidism and ophthalmopathy. Amplification of TCR beta CDR3 regions was performed using RNA transcripts as template. TCR CDR3 underwent first-round RT-PCR with the HTBI primer set. TCRdb re-derived calls from the multiplex PCR reads in MiXCR, one entry per CDR3 protein. This sample has 200,000 to 250,000 distinct CDR3 sequences, with more than 15% found just once. The sample consisted of blood. Receptors originate from a man over 45 with Graves' hyperthyroidism.

This clonotype was seen more than once but under ten times. Mismatch with germline at one junction end may stem from a read error. This sequence joins TRBV20-1 and TRBJ2-7, with D uncertain. Germline V gene sequence: CDR1 DFQATT, CDR2 SNEGSKA (reference sequence). This CDR3 spans 14 amino acids. CDR3 protein: CSAREAYLSYGQYF. As DNA, the CDR3 is TGCAGTGCTAGAGAGGCCTACTTATCCTACGGGCAGTACTTC.

This clonotype has a count of ten or more. This rearrangement joins TRBV3-1 to TRBJ2-7; 9 bases map to TRBD2. The CDR3 has 18 amino acids. CDR1 and CDR2 (germline): LGHDT, YNNKEL (reference sequence). V shed 3 bases, J shed 2 bases, and the junction held 14 bases outside the gene matches. The CDR3 nucleotides are TGTGCCAGCAGCCATCCGAGTCTAGCGGGATTTTCTACCTACGAGCAGTACTTC. Protein: CASSHPSLAGFSTYEQYF.

This clonotype was recorded at least ten times. The chain uses TRBV7-2 and TRBJ1-2, with D possibly matching TRBD1 (5 bases). V was clipped by 6 bases and J by 7 bases, with 15 bases between them. Germline values: CDR1 SGHTA, CDR2 FQGNSA. The CDR3 has 13 residues. As DNA, the CDR3 is TGTGCCAGCAGGGGAAACCAGGGCGGTGGCTACACCTTC. This sequence encodes CASRGNQGGGYTF.

As concerns this clonotype: At one end, the junction sequence differs from germline, possibly due to a read error. The gene calls are TRBV7-2 and TRBJ1-2; tentative D call: TRBD1 (6 bases). The CDR3 runs to 18 residues. Germline CDR1 and CDR2: SGHTA and FQGNSA. The DNA for the CDR3 is TGTGCCGGCAGCTTAGAGTTCAGGGGACGTTTCCTTAACTATGGCTACACCTTC. Residues: CAGSLEFRGRFLNYGYTF.

Regarding this clonotype: Being one base from a much bigger clone, this may be a read error. The chain is built from TRBV12-3 or TRBV12-4 and TRBJ2-7; 7 bases fit TRBD2. CDR3 length equals 17 residues. The CDR3 sequence is CVSSFGTGGAETYEQYF. CDR3 nucleotide sequence: TGTGTCAGCAGTTTCGGGACGGGGGGAGCGGAGACCTACGAGCAGTACTTC.

This clonotype was recorded a few times. The chain uses TRBV12-5 and TRBJ2-1, with TRBD2 matching over 14 bases. The germline CDR1 and CDR2 sequences are LGHNT and FRNRAP. The CDR3 is made up of 21 amino acids. Losses at the gene ends were 0 bases for V and 0 bases for J; bases not matched to a gene: 10. This chain's CDR3 is CASGLVYARLAGGSSYNEQFF. CDR3 DNA sequence: TGTGCTAGTGGTTTGGTATATGCTCGACTAGCGGGGGGGAGCTCCTACAATGAGCAGTTCTTC. The full variable domain, completed using reference TRBV12-5 and TRBJ2-1, is DARVTQTPRHKVTEMGQEVTMRCQPILGHNTVFWYRQTMMQGLELLAYFRNRAPLDDSGMPKDRFSAEMPDATLATLKIQPSEPRDSAVYFCASGLVYARLAGGSSYNEQFFGPGTRLTVL.

This clonotype was recorded many times. The chain combines TRBV11-2 with TRBJ2-4; 8 nucleotides match TRBD2. CDR1 SGHAT and CDR2 FQNNGV come from the germline V gene. With 3 bases clipped from V and 8 bases from J, the junction kept 12 bases outside the gene matches. The CDR3 totals 16 residues. The CDR3 bases are TGTGCCAGCAGCTTCCGTTTCGGGAGGGCCCGTGACATTCAGTACTTC. This codes for CASSFRFGRARDIQYF.

This clonotype was detected many times. J is TRBJ2-1 and V is TRBV24-1; no reliable D call. CDR3 length: 14 residues. Germline CDR1 KGHDR, CDR2 SFDVKD. Deletions cut 5 bases from V and 0 bases from J, with 7 bases between. Written as DNA, the CDR3 is TGTGCCACCAGTGGCCCCAGCTCCTACAATGAGCAGTTCTTC. Translating gives CATSGPSSYNEQFF.

The chain carries TRBV24-1 and TRBJ2-3; 7 bases are shared with TRBD1. V shed 4 bases and J 4 bases; nucleotides not matched to a gene: 1. The CDR3 is 13 residues long. Germline lookup yields CDR1 KGHDR and CDR2 SFDVKD. The CDR3 nucleotides read TGTGCCACCAGTGACCAGGGGGCAGATACGCAGTATTTT. Its translation: CATSDQGADTQYF.

This clonotype was seen ten or more times. The V call is TRBV7-2, the J call TRBJ2-7; D is perhaps TRBD2 (5 bases). Germline CDR1 SGHTA, CDR2 FQGNSA. Trimming left V 1 base short and J 0 bases short, with 13 bases between. CDR3 length: 16 residues. The chain's CDR3 is CASSLGFAGNSYEQYF. CDR3 nucleotides: TGTGCCAGCAGCTTAGGTTTCGCGGGCAACTCCTACGAGCAGTACTTC.